Listed below are T cell receptor beta chains from one sample, sequenced in a study of neurological immune-mediated disorders. In TCRdb, the 5' RACE reads were re-called with MiXCR into one record per CDR3 protein. Among approximately 70,000 distinct CDR3 sequences listed, roughly 4.9% were seen once. The sequencing input was PBMCs. The receptors here all came from a woman in her seventies with multiple sclerosis. Both conserved end residues are part of each CDR3. The order of the fields is clone size, V gene, J gene, D gene, CDR3 DNA, CDR3 protein. A D gene is named only where the DNA matches it firmly. Expanded clones get a size class; other rows say once, few or many, or leave the size out.

clone size: many
V gene: TRBV12-3/TRBV12-4
J gene: TRBJ1-1
D gene: .
CDR3 DNA: TGTGCCAGCAGGGGGGGGAACACTGAAGCTTTCTTT
CDR3 protein: CASRGGNTEAFF

clone size: .
V gene: TRBV30
J gene: TRBJ2-3
D gene: .
CDR3 DNA: TGTGCCTGGAGCCCCACAGATACGCAGTATTTT
CDR3 protein: CAWSPTDTQYF

clone size: many
V gene: TRBV4-1
J gene: TRBJ2-1
D gene: TRBD2
CDR3 DNA: TGCGCCAGCAGCCAAGCTCCAGCGGGAGGGCGGAGCTCCTACAATGAGCAGTTCTTC
CDR3 protein: CASSQAPAGGRSSYNEQFF

clone size: many
V gene: TRBV2
J gene: TRBJ2-1
D gene: TRBD2
CDR3 DNA: TGTGCCAGCACTAGCGGGAGGGCCAGGAATGAGCAGTTCTTC
CDR3 protein: CASTSGRARNEQFF

clone size: .
V gene: TRBV5-1
J gene: TRBJ1-2
D gene: TRBD1
CDR3 DNA: TGCGCCAGCAGGGCGACAGGGAGGAACTATGGCTACACCTTC
CDR3 protein: CASRATGRNYGYTF

clone size: many
V gene: TRBV27
J gene: TRBJ2-3
D gene: .
CDR3 DNA: TGTGCCAGCAGGATCTTGTCGGGTTCAGATACGCAGTATTTT
CDR3 protein: CASRILSGSDTQYF

clone size: many
V gene: TRBV18
J gene: TRBJ2-2
D gene: .
CDR3 DNA: TGTGCCAGCTCACCACCGGGAGTGTGGACCGGGGAGCTGTTTTTT
CDR3 protein: CASSPPGVWTGELFF

clone size: many
V gene: TRBV7-8
J gene: TRBJ1-2
D gene: TRBD1
CDR3 DNA: TGTGCCAGCAGCCCGGGACAGGGATCTTCTGGCTACACCTTC
CDR3 protein: CASSPGQGSSGYTF

clone size: .
V gene: TRBV27
J gene: TRBJ1-1
D gene: .
CDR3 DNA: TGTGCCAGCAATCCAAAGAAGGGCCTGAACACTGAAGCTTTCTTT
CDR3 protein: CASNPKKGLNTEAFF

clone size: few
V gene: TRBV12-3/TRBV12-4
J gene: TRBJ1-2
D gene: TRBD1
CDR3 DNA: TGTGCCAGCACCGACAGGGCGGGTGGCTACACCTTC
CDR3 protein: CASTDRAGGYTF

clone size: many
V gene: TRBV7-9
J gene: TRBJ2-7
D gene: .
CDR3 DNA: TGTGCCAGCAGCTTCGGGGAAACCTACGAGCAGTACTTC
CDR3 protein: CASSFGETYEQYF

clone size: many
V gene: TRBV5-1
J gene: TRBJ2-4
D gene: .
CDR3 DNA: TGCGCCAGCAGCCTGAACCCTCGGGCCGAAAACATTCAGTACTTC
CDR3 protein: CASSLNPRAENIQYF

clone size: many
V gene: TRBV12-3/TRBV12-4
J gene: TRBJ2-7
D gene: .
CDR3 DNA: TGTGCCAGCAGCCGCGACCTCTACGAGCAGTACTTC
CDR3 protein: CASSRDLYEQYF

clone size: .
V gene: TRBV5-1
J gene: TRBJ2-1
D gene: .
CDR3 DNA: TGCGCCAGCAGCTTGTTCGTTTACGGGAGCAATGAGCAGTTCTTC
CDR3 protein: CASSLFVYGSNEQFF

clone size: many
V gene: TRBV10-3
J gene: TRBJ2-6
D gene: TRBD1
CDR3 DNA: TGTGCCATCGGGCGACAGGGAGACTCTGGGGCCAACGTCCTGACTTTC
CDR3 protein: CAIGRQGDSGANVLTF

clone size: many
V gene: TRBV5-1
J gene: TRBJ2-1
D gene: .
CDR3 DNA: TGCGCCAGCAGATCCACTTTGAGCTCCTACAATGAGCAGTTCTTC
CDR3 protein: CASRSTLSSYNEQFF

clone size: many
V gene: TRBV29-1
J gene: TRBJ2-3
D gene: TRBD2
CDR3 DNA: TGCAGCGTTGGGCTAGCGGGAGGGCTAAAGCGCACAGATACGCAGTATTTT
CDR3 protein: CSVGLAGGLKRTDTQYF

clone size: many
V gene: TRBV5-1
J gene: TRBJ2-7
D gene: .
CDR3 DNA: TGCGCCAGCAGGGTTGGCACAGACCCTTCCTACGAGCAGTACTTC
CDR3 protein: CASRVGTDPSYEQYF

clone size: many
V gene: TRBV20-1
J gene: TRBJ2-7
D gene: TRBD1
CDR3 DNA: TGCAGTGCTAGTCCGGGACAGGGGGCCTACGAGCAGTACTTC
CDR3 protein: CSASPGQGAYEQYF

clone size: many
V gene: TRBV18
J gene: TRBJ1-2
D gene: .
CDR3 DNA: TGTGCCAGCTCTCCCGGGACGCTCGGGGGGCTTGGCTACACCTTC
CDR3 protein: CASSPGTLGGLGYTF